These 21 T cell receptor beta chains came from one sample sequenced in a study of T cell repertoires and HLA-DP antigens. These receptors' antigens are unknown. Data came from immunoSEQ multiplex PCR; TCRdb stores just in-frame clones and leaves some out. The sample records around 100,000 clones, about 92% being singletons. Sequences were obtained from CD4+ T cells from PBMCs. The receptors here all came from a woman younger than 35 in good health and CMV-seronegative.

The J gene is TRBJ2-5, the V gene TRBV9; the match to TRBD2 covers 8 bases. Germline V CDR1 and CDR2: SGDLS, YYNGEE. With 0 bases clipped from V and 5 bases from J, the junction kept 3 bases outside the gene matches. CDR3 length: 14 residues. The CDR3 region is CASSVGVAGETQYF. The CDR3 nucleotides are TGTGCCAGCAGCGTAGGGGTAGCGGGGGAGACCCAGTACTTC.

This chain connects TRBV6-5 to TRBJ2-5; D might be TRBD1 (5 bases). The CDR3 consists of 14 residues. The V and J ends lost 3 bases and 3 bases respectively, with 11 bases between them. Germline loops: CDR1 MNHEY, CDR2 SVGAGI. The CDR3 sequence is CASSYLGREETQYF. The CDR3 DNA reads TGTGCCAGCAGTTATTTGGGCAGGGAAGAGACCCAGTACTTC.

The V call is TRBV29-1, the J call TRBJ2-3; D perhaps matches TRBD2 (5 bases). Trimming pared 4 bases from V and 4 bases from J, leaving 12 bases between. Germline CDR1 is SQVTM and CDR2 is ANQGSEA. CDR3 length: 13 amino acids. CDR3 bases: TGCAGCGTTGTGGGAGTTAACCCAGATACGCAGTATTTT. This translates into CSVVGVNPDTQYF.

This chain joins TRBV28 and TRBJ2-2, with D possibly TRBD1 on 5 matching bases. The CDR3 runs 16 residues. The germline V and J ends were trimmed by 3 bases and 0 bases, with 11 bases remaining between them. Germline V gene sequence: CDR1 MDHEN, CDR2 SYDVKM. CDR3 coding DNA: TGTGCCAGCAGTTTCGCAGGGCCGGCGAACACCGGGGAGCTGTTTTTT. Its translation: CASSFAGPANTGELFF.

The chain combines TRBV7-3 with TRBJ2-1; D call uncertain. There are 14 residues in the CDR3. V lost 2 bases to trimming and J lost 5 bases, with 10 bases between them. Germline V CDR1 and CDR2: SGHTA, FQGTGA. This CDR3 is CASSLGPRDNEQFF. The DNA of the CDR3 is TGTGCCAGCAGCTTAGGCCCTAGGGACAATGAGCAGTTCTTC.

CDR3 residues: CASSPDPQETQYF. CDR3 nucleotide sequence: TGTGCCAGCAGCCCGGACCCCCAAGAGACCCAGTACTTC. This chain joins TRBV7-2 and TRBJ2-5, with unresolved D. The CDR3 totals 13 residues. Germline loops: CDR1 SGHTA, CDR2 FQGNSA. Trimming stripped 5 bases from V and 1 base from J, with 8 bases between.

The V call is TRBV19, the J call TRBJ2-7, with a possible D match to TRBD1 (6 bases). Germline lookup yields CDR1 LNHDA and CDR2 SQIVND (reference sequence). The CDR3 contains 13 residues. V was trimmed by 3 bases and J by 5 bases, leaving 11 bases between them. The CDR3 nucleotides are TGTGCCAGTAGTATGAGCAGGGGCCACGAGCAGTACTTC. It specifies CASSMSRGHEQYF.

The gene calls are TRBV10-1 and TRBJ2-1, with D possibly being TRBD1 (6 bases). With 3 bases removed from V and 0 bases from J, the gap between germline ends came to 12 bases. The CDR3 length is 16 residues. CDR1 WNHNN and CDR2 SYGVQD come from the germline V gene (reference sequence). CDR3 in amino acids: CASSDADRSSYNEQFF. CDR3 DNA sequence: TGCGCCAGCAGTGATGCCGACAGGAGCTCCTACAATGAGCAGTTCTTC.

V usage is TRBV18 and J usage is TRBJ1-2; D possibly corresponds to TRBD1 (5 bases). The CDR3 spans 12 residues. CDR1 and CDR2 (germline): KGHSH, LQKENI. V lost 5 bases and J lost 10, with 14 bases in between. The CDR3 DNA reads as TGTGCCAGCTCAATCGGGGCAGAGGACTACACCTTC. Translating it yields CASSIGAEDYTF. Supplemented by reference TRBV18 and TRBJ1-2, the full variable domain reads NAGVMQNPRHLVRRRGQEARLRCSPMKGHSHVYWYRQLPEEGLKFMVYLQKENIIDESGMPKERFSAEFPKEGPSILRIQQVVRGDSAAYFCASSIGAEDYTFGSGTRLTVV.

The chain is built from TRBV5-1 and TRBJ1-6, with D possibly matching TRBD1 (5 bases). The CDR3 has 14 residues. V was cut by 4 bases and J by 11 bases, with 16 bases left in between. Germline-derived CDR1 and CDR2 are SGHRS and YFSETQ. CDR3 sequence (DNA): TGCGCCAGCAGCGGAGGGGAGACGGCGGCACCCCTCCACTTT. Residues: CASSGGETAAPLHF.

The J gene is TRBJ2-3, the V gene TRBV5-1; TRBD1 matches 9 bases. The J segment lost 2 bases and the V segment lost 5 bases, leaving 9 bases of the junction unmatched. Per germline, CDR1 SGHRS and CDR2 YFSETQ. CDR3 length: 16 amino acids. CDR3 sequence: CASRPPGQGITDTQYF. In DNA, the CDR3 is TGCGCCAGCAGGCCTCCGGGACAGGGTATCACAGATACGCAGTATTTT.

The chain recombines TRBV4-1 with TRBJ2-4, with D maybe TRBD1 (5 bases). The length of the CDR3 is 15 residues. Germline-derived CDR1 and CDR2 are MGHRA and YSYEKL. Trimming pared 6 bases from V and 6 bases from J, leaving 18 bases between. The DNA of the CDR3 is TGCGCCAGCAGATCTATAGGGGCCCTAGGAAACATTCAGTACTTC. Its translation is CASRSIGALGNIQYF.

This clone was recorded once. The V call is TRBV5-1, the J call TRBJ2-2, with a possible D match to TRBD2 (5 bases). Between the trimmed V and J ends, which lost 0 bases and 4 bases, there was a span of 13 bases. This CDR3 spans 16 amino acids. CDR1 and CDR2 from the germline V gene are SGHRS and YFSETQ. The CDR3 protein is CASSLESGVGTGELFF. DNA of the CDR3: TGCGCCAGCAGCTTGGAAAGCGGTGTCGGCACCGGGGAGCTGTTTTTT.

This rearrangement joins TRBV25-1 to TRBJ2-1, with TRBD1 matching over 7 bases. The CDR3 is 15 residues long. V gave up 7 bases and J gave up 5 bases; unmatched junction bases: 11. Germline V gene data show CDR1 as MGHDK and CDR2 as SYGVNS. The CDR3 loop reads CASITRGPPNNEQFF. The CDR3 DNA reads as TGTGCCAGCATCACAAGGGGGCCCCCTAACAATGAGCAGTTCTTC.

The chain carries TRBV7-2 and TRBJ1-5; D is possibly TRBD1 (5 bases). Germline V lookup: CDR1 SGHTA, CDR2 FQGNSA. The CDR3 is made up of 15 amino acids. Deletions cut 3 bases from V and 1 base from J, with 10 bases between. The CDR3 coding sequence is TGTGCCAGCAGCTTCCAGGGTTGGAGCAATCAGCCCCAGCATTTT. Translating gives CASSFQGWSNQPQHF. Full variable domain (outside the CDR3, taken from reference TRBV7-2 and TRBJ1-5): GAGVSQSPSNKVTEKGKDVELRCDPISGHTALYWYRQSLGQGLEFLIYFQGNSAPDKSGLPSDRFSAERTGGSVSTLTIQRTQQEDSAVYLCASSFQGWSNQPQHFGDGTRLSIL.

The genes are TRBV6-1 and TRBJ2-7; 11 bases agree with TRBD2. The germline V gene has CDR1 MNHNS and CDR2 SASEGT. The CDR3 sequence is 15 residues long. Trimming at V came to 6 bases and at J to 3 bases, leaving 7 bases not matched to a gene. The CDR3 DNA sequence: TGTGCCAGCAGAGGGGGGCTAGCGGGGGGCTACGAGCAGTACGTC. Translation gives CASRGGLAGGYEQYV.

The chain joins TRBV28 to TRBJ1-5; 7 bases fit TRBD1. CDR3 length: 14 amino acids. V shed 5 bases, J shed 5 bases, and the junction held 6 bases outside the gene matches. Germline values: CDR1 MDHEN, CDR2 SYDVKM. CDR3 sequence (DNA): TGTGCCAGCAGTGAGGGACAGTACGATCAGCCCCAGCATTTT. Translated, it gives CASSEGQYDQPQHF.

The chain recombines TRBV2 with TRBJ1-2; 11 nucleotides line up with TRBD1. Looked up from germline, CDR1 is SNHLY and CDR2 is FYNNEI. The CDR3 consists of 17 residues. J gave up 0 bases and V 2 bases, and 5 bases lay outside the gene matches. CDR3: CASSERRTGGTNYGYTF. For the CDR3, the DNA is TGTGCCAGCAGTGAAAGGAGGACAGGGGGCACTAACTATGGCTACACCTTC.

The chain employs TRBV9 and TRBJ2-3; tentatively, D is TRBD2 (5 bases). The germline V gene has CDR1 SGDLS and CDR2 YYNGEE. The V end lost 0 bases, the J end lost 6 bases, and 17 bases lay between the germline ends. The CDR3 covers 16 residues. CDR3 sequence reads: CASSVVGGLGEDTQYF. In DNA form, the CDR3 reads TGTGCCAGCAGCGTAGTGGGCGGGCTTGGCGAGGATACGCAGTATTTT.

The chain couples TRBV27 to TRBJ1-2, with D unresolved. V was cut by 5 bases and J by 8 bases, with 18 bases left in between. Germline V lookup: CDR1 MNHEY, CDR2 SMNVEV (reference sequence). The CDR3 contains 14 residues. The CDR3 bases are TGTGCCAGCAGTCCTAGGCCGGACGGAAGGGGCTACACCTTC. This sequence encodes CASSPRPDGRGYTF.

This clone was observed a single time. The chain couples TRBV5-6 to TRBJ2-7, with D tentatively TRBD1 (6 bases). Trimming removed 6 bases from V and 10 bases from J, with 17 bases in between. The length of the CDR3 is 12 residues. The germline V gene has CDR1 SGHDT and CDR2 YYEEEE. CDR3 sequence: CASTIPGQGQYF. In nucleotides, the CDR3 is TGTGCCAGCACCATTCCGGGACAAGGACAGTACTTC.